This T cell receptor (beta chain) appears in the sequencing data of a study of T cell responses to AZD1222 COVID-19 vaccine. Method: immunoSEQ multiplex PCR; TCRdb's copy keeps in-frame clones and lacks some. The sample has 95,000 to 150,000 clones, over 75% seen once; the top ten hold roughly a tenth. The V gene end was trimmed by 4 bases and the J gene end by 10 bases; junction bases not matched to a gene: 5. Germline V lookup: CDR1 SNHLY, CDR2 FYNNEI. The CDR3 has 12 amino acids. Findings of the study overall: Regions 160-218 and 743-854 held dominance among vaccine-associated CD4 TCRs, which spanned spike. Repertoires were sampled only after the peak T cell response.

Of note for this clone: As yet, its antigen is unknown.

The V and J genes are TRBV2 and TRBJ1-2; 8 nucleotides align to TRBD1. This sample comprised peripheral blood, obtained on day 0 of AZD1222 vaccination. This clonotype was sampled from an adult in good health. CDR3 protein: CASSVGDRIYTF. The CDR3 bases are TGTGCCAGCAGTGTTGGGGACAGGATCTACACCTTC.